The 2 T cell receptor beta chains presented below share a single source sample, sequenced in a study of shared clonotypes between healthy human individuals. Measured with immunoSEQ multiplex PCR; TCRdb has only the in-frame clones, and not every one. Among about 1.5 million clones listed, about 98% were seen once. Sequencing input: naive CD4+ T cells sorted from blood. Subset reported: CD45RA+ positively selected. These receptors were taken from a man aged 25 to 45 in good health.

The V call is TRBV18, the J call TRBJ2-7, with D possibly being TRBD1 or TRBD2 (6 bases each). Germline V CDR1 and CDR2: KGHSH, LQKENI. The CDR3 is 15 amino acids. V lost 3 bases and J lost 5, with 17 bases in between. CDR3 protein: CASSPGGRQGHEQYF. The CDR3 DNA reads TGTGCCAGCTCACCGGGGGGCAGGCAGGGCCACGAGCAGTACTTC.

The chain couples TRBV10-3 to TRBJ2-3; TRBD2 matches 9 bases. Germline CDR1 reads ENHRY; CDR2 reads SYGVKD. J was trimmed by 6 bases and V by 2 bases; bases with no gene match: 9. The CDR3 extends over 16 amino acids. The CDR3 region is CAISEVDSGRGDTQYF. CDR3 coding DNA: TGTGCCATCAGTGAGGTCGATAGCGGGAGAGGTGATACGCAGTATTTT.